This is a list of T cell receptor beta chains from one sample in a study of OX40 agonist ivuxolimab in advanced cancers. The protocol was immunoSEQ multiplex PCR, while the TCRdb copy is restricted to in-frame clones and leaves out a portion. The repertoire holds nearly 80,000 clones, with approximately 86% as singletons. This sample comprised CD4+ or CD8+ T cells sorted from blood, obtained in a trial of the OX40 agonist ivuxolimab. The receptors originated from an adult with an advanced solid tumor such as melanoma, head and neck, liver or kidney cancer. The CDR3 runs from the conserved cysteine through the conserved F or W. D genes are given only for firm matches. Expanded clones are given a class, and other clones once, few, many or no size at all.

DNA,CDR3,D,size,J,V
TGTGCCAGCAGGTCGGGGGCAGATACGCAGTATTTT,CASRSGADTQYF,-,-,TRBJ2-3,TRBV28
TGTGCCAGCAGCTTCGCTGCAGGAACCGAGCAGTACTTC,CASSFAAGTEQYF,-,-,TRBJ2-7,TRBV13
TGCGCCAGCAGCCTGACAGGTGGGAACACCGGGGAGCTGTTTTTT,CASSLTGGNTGELFF,-,-,TRBJ2-2,TRBV5-1
TGTGCCAGCAGAACAGGGGGCGTGGAGACCCAGTACTTC,CASRTGGVETQYF,TRBD1,-,TRBJ2-5,TRBV28
TGCGCCAGCAGCTTAAGACTAGCGGTTGAAAATGAGCAGTTCTTC,CASSLRLAVENEQFF,TRBD2,-,TRBJ2-1,TRBV5-1
TGCGCCAGCAGCCCCATGGAAAGGGCCGGCGACGAGCAGTACTTC,CASSPMERAGDEQYF,-,-,TRBJ2-7,TRBV4-1
TGTGCCAGCAGAGACAGGGTCATGCGCTCCTACGAGCAGTACTTC,CASRDRVMRSYEQYF,TRBD1,once,TRBJ2-7,TRBV28
TGTGCCAGCGGACGAGGGGAGGGCAGCAATCAGCCCCAGCATTTT,CASGRGEGSNQPQHF,-,-,TRBJ1-5,TRBV2
TGCGCCAGCAGCTTGGTCCCAACCCTCGGGGGCAATGAGCAGTTCTTC,CASSLVPTLGGNEQFF,-,-,TRBJ2-1,TRBV5-1
TGTGCCAGCAGTCCGGGACAGAACAATGAGCAGTTCTTC,CASSPGQNNEQFF,TRBD1,once,TRBJ2-1,TRBV25-1
TGTGCCAGCAGCAAAAGGGGGGTCGCTGAAGCTTTCTTT,CASSKRGVAEAFF,-,once,TRBJ1-1,TRBV21-1
TGTGCCAGCAGTTTATATAGGTGGGACAAGAACTACGAGCAGTACTTC,CASSLYRWDKNYEQYF,-,-,TRBJ2-7,TRBV28
TGTGCCATCAGTGAGTCGAATCCAGGGGGAGAGACTGAAGCTTTCTTT,CAISESNPGGETEAFF,TRBD1,once,TRBJ1-1,TRBV10-3
TGTGCCAGCTCACCTCTCGATCCTAACTATGGCTACACCTTC,CASSPLDPNYGYTF,-,-,TRBJ1-2,TRBV18
TGTGCCTGGAGCAACCGGGACTTCCTACCGGATACGCAGTATTTT,CAWSNRDFLPDTQYF,-,-,TRBJ2-3,TRBV30
TGCGCCAGCAGTGATTGGGGCGGAGTAACGAGGGAGCAGTACTTC,CASSDWGGVTREQYF,-,-,TRBJ2-7,TRBV10-2
TGTGCCAGCAGCTTGGGACAGGGGACTTACTCTGGAAACACCATATATTTT,CASSLGQGTYSGNTIYF,TRBD1,once,TRBJ1-3,TRBV13
TGTGCCAGCAGAAGAGGACTAGCGGGATGGGTTACGCAGTATTTT,CASRRGLAGWVTQYF,TRBD2,-,TRBJ2-3,TRBV6-1